The present TCR beta chain was sequenced within a study of graft-versus-host responses after intestinal transplantation. Study context: Isolated intestinal, liver-intestinal, or multivisceral transplants had been given to the recipients. For two to four years after anti-thymocyte globulin induction, all recipients took tacrolimus and steroids. Study-wide findings and caveats: There were GvH clones found in recipient marrow, and some of them appeared first in ileum or blood. When patients had graft-donor T cell macrochimerism, their allografts held high graft-versus-host to host-versus-graft clonal ratios.

This table comes from immunoSEQ multiplex PCR, and its TCRdb copy is limited to in-frame clones, with some not included. The sample holds 50,000 to 80,000 clones, 90% seen once. Concerning this clone itself: No antigen is known for it.

The sample in question was unstimulated CD8+ T cells sorted from spleen or lymph node cells, obtained before transplant. The clonotype was recovered from a human donor who was the organ donor for an intestinal transplant.

The DNA for the CDR3 is TGTGCCAGTAGTCTCGGTTCCGGGGAGCTGTTTTTT. This codes for CASSLGSGELFF. This chain uses TRBV19 with TRBJ2-2; D gene unclear. Trimming stripped 5 bases from V and 6 bases from J, with 7 bases between. CDR1 is LNHDA, CDR2 SQIVND, per germline (reference sequence). The CDR3 consists of 12 residues.